This T cell receptor beta chain stems from a study of T cells expressing NK-cell markers (dated by TCRdb to the early 2020s). Describing the broader study: Three sorted T-cell subsets (CD3+CD56+NKG2C+, CD3+CD56+NKG2C- and CD3+CD56-NKG2C+) from several donors had their TCR beta-chain repertoires profiled. Seven of the eight sequenced donors were HCMV-seropositive and one was HCMV-seronegative. The study sequenced eight donors, all healthy volunteers chosen at random: three men and five women. Sequencing of the libraries produced 2 x 150 bp reads on Illumina HiSeq 2000/2500, MiSeq or NextSeq.

From the cysteine through the phenylalanine, the CDR3 covers 13 amino acids. DNA is not on record. CDR1 and CDR2, per the germline V gene (reference sequence), are LGHDT and YNNKEL. Study-wide findings and limitations: In more than 5 donors, the dominant CD3+CD56+NKG2C+ clonotypes ranked among the top 10 CD8+ clonotypes, making up 1.0-7.0% of CD8+ T cells. It remained unclear whether the expanded NKG2C-expressing T cell clones were specific for HCMV antigens. Those dominant clonotypes were again the most abundant among CD3+CD56-NKG2C+ cells in a handful of donors, at roughly 25-65%.

Sequenced on an Illumina HiSeq 2000. TCR beta cDNA libraries were made by 5'RACE template switching that added a universal primer site and unique molecular identifiers. Priming for cDNA synthesis came from the TCR beta constant segment, and two successive PCR amplification steps followed. In the authors' own workflow: MIGEC was used to demultiplex reads and group reads by UMI, and MiTCR was used to assemble and quantify clonotypes. To exclude erroneous sequences, any TCR cDNA sequence not supported by at least two reads was discarded. The tcR package was used for downstream repertoire analysis, and clonotypes were matched across fractions by CDR3 nucleotide sequence plus V segment. VDJmatch was used to annotate antigen specificity against VDJdb, with one amino acid substitution in CDR3 allowed. TCRdb reprocessed the reads, and each CDR3 protein sequence is entered once, without DNA. The V and J calls were not made by the authors but by TCRdb's processing. This sample's records show a few hundred thousand distinct CDR3 sequences. The leading ten clones occupy roughly 5.4% of the sample.

As for this clonotype: Its antigen is unknown.

HCMV serostatus was determined by detecting HCMV-specific IgG in serum with a commercial ELISA kit. Ficoll density gradient centrifugation was used to isolate peripheral blood mononuclear cells from blood. The clonotype was recovered from a man aged 18 to 69 in good health. This chain joins TRBV3-1 to TRBJ2-7; TCRdb names TRBD1, which stays unverified in the absence of DNA. The sample was blood T cells: a sorted CD56 or NKG2C T cell subset, CD4+ or CD8+ T cells, or bulk PBMC T cells (not recorded which). The CDR3 protein is CASSVGLPYEQYF.